This entry lists 27 T cell receptor beta chains sequenced from one sample in a study of T cells in Graves' hyperthyroidism and ophthalmopathy. TCR beta CDR3 regions were amplified from RNA transcripts. A first-round RT-PCR of the TCR CDR3 used the HTBI primer set. One entry per CDR3 protein results from TCRdb running MiXCR on the multiplex PCR reads. The sample includes more than 450,000 distinct CDR3 sequences, around 20% of them seen just once. Sequenced: blood. The receptors were sampled from a man between 35 and 55 years old with Graves' ophthalmopathy.

There are many counts of this clonotype. The chain has TRBV5-1 and TRBJ1-6; the match to TRBD1 covers 7 bases. CDR1 is SGHRS and CDR2 is YFSETQ in the germline V gene. The length of the CDR3 is 15 residues. V shed 4 bases and J 6 bases; nucleotides not matched to a gene: 7. CDR3: CASSTDRLPNSPLHF. The CDR3 nucleotides are TGCGCCAGCAGCACGGACAGGCTTCCTAATTCACCCCTCCACTTT.

This clonotype turned up a few times. The chain employs TRBV20-1 and TRBJ1-2, with TRBD1 as a possible D gene (6 bases). Trimming removed 6 bases at V and 6 bases at J, with 14 bases between. Germline assignment: CDR1 DFQATT and CDR2 SNEGSKA (reference sequence). The CDR3 is made up of 12 amino acids. The CDR3 nucleotides read TGCAGTGCCCGGACAGTGTTCGATGGCTACACCTTC. Protein: CSARTVFDGYTF.

There are a few counts of this clonotype. The gene calls are TRBV9 and TRBJ2-1; unclear D gene. Per germline, CDR1 SGDLS and CDR2 YYNGEE. V was shortened by 0 bases and J by 7 bases, with 17 bases between the two germline ends. CDR3 length: 16 amino acids. DNA for the CDR3: TGTGCCAGCAGCGTAGAGCCCGCGGCGTCGAGGAATGAGCAGTTCTTC. It codes for CASSVEPAASRNEQFF.

This clonotype was seen many times. The V gene is TRBV3-1, the J gene TRBJ2-1; D may correspond to TRBD1 or TRBD2 (5 bases each). The V gene lost 4 bases and the J gene lost 5 bases, with 15 bases spanning the gap. CDR1 and CDR2 from the germline V gene are LGHDT and YNNKEL (reference sequence). CDR3 length equals 15 residues. The CDR3, as DNA: TGTGCCAGCAGCCTCTCCGGGACCAACCACAATGAGCAGTTCTTC. Translation: CASSLSGTNHNEQFF.

The chain recombines TRBV14 with TRBJ1-6; D gene unclear. The CDR3 covers 13 residues. CDR1 SGHDN and CDR2 FVKESK come from the germline V gene. Trimming cost V 8 bases and J 5 bases, with 10 bases left between them. The CDR3 loop reads CASGVSHNSPLHF. CDR3 sequence (DNA): TGTGCCAGCGGGGTATCTCATAATTCACCCCTCCACTTT.

The gene calls are TRBV3-1 and TRBJ2-7; weak D call: TRBD1 (6 bases). The CDR3 has 13 amino acids. Germline loops: CDR1 LGHDT, CDR2 YNNKEL (reference sequence). Trimming took 2 bases from V and 3 from J, leaving 8 bases between them. CDR3 DNA sequence: TGTGCCAGCAGCCAAATAGGGGGCTACGAGCAGTACTTC. It codes for CASSQIGGYEQYF.

This rearrangement joins TRBV5-1 to TRBJ2-2; D tentatively reads TRBD1 or TRBD2 (5 bases each). CDR3 length equals 16 residues. The germline V gene encodes CDR1 SGHRS and CDR2 YFSETQ. The ends were cut back, 6 bases at V and 4 bases at J, with 19 bases in the middle. In DNA form, the CDR3 reads TGCGCCAGCAACCCCTCCGGGACCCAGGGCACCGGGGAGCTGTTTTTT. It encodes CASNPSGTQGTGELFF.

V gene TRBV20-1 combines with J gene TRBJ2-5; 9 bases line up with TRBD2. Germline loops: CDR1 DFQATT, CDR2 SNEGSKA (reference sequence). CDR3 length: 17 amino acids. Trimming removed 4 bases from V and 2 bases from J; junction bases left unmatched: 14. The DNA of the CDR3 is TGCAGTGCTACTAAGGCAGCGGGAGGTCATATACAAGAGACCCAGTACTTC. This encodes CSATKAAGGHIQETQYF.

The CDR3 DNA reads as TGTGCCAGCAGCTCACGGGGTACCTCGAACACTGAAGCTTTCTTT. Its protein is CASSSRGTSNTEAFF. This rearrangement joins TRBV11-2 to TRBJ1-1, with D hard to call. In germline, CDR1 is SGHAT, CDR2 FQNNGV. This CDR3 is built from 15 residues. The V gene lost 4 bases and the J gene lost 1 base, with 13 bases spanning the gap.

The chain joins TRBV2 to TRBJ1-1; possibly TRBD1 for D (6 bases). CDR3 length: 15 amino acids. The germline gives CDR1 SNHLY, CDR2 FYNNEI. Trimming stripped 5 bases from V and 4 bases from J, with 17 bases between. Here the CDR3 DNA reads TGTGCCAGCAGTACCAGGGGTAGTAGCGGCACTGAAGCTTTCTTT. Translated: CASSTRGSSGTEAFF.

This clonotype was detected many times. This chain links TRBV27 with TRBJ2-3; D is ambiguous. CDR3 length: 13 amino acids. The V gene's germline CDR1 is MNHEY and CDR2 SMNVEV (reference sequence). The V gene lost 6 bases and the J gene lost 2 bases, with 9 bases spanning the gap. This CDR3 is CASSLRPTDTQYF. CDR3 DNA sequence: TGTGCCAGCAGCCTCCGACCCACAGATACGCAGTATTTT.

This clonotype was seen ten or more times. This chain uses TRBV7-6 with TRBJ2-7, with D possibly being TRBD1 (6 bases). The germline CDR1 and CDR2 sequences are SGHVS and FNYEAQ. Trimming removed 5 bases at V and 3 bases at J, with 11 bases between. This CDR3 is 13 amino acids long. Here the CDR3 reads CASSPTGLYEQYF. CDR3 bases: TGTGCCAGCAGCCCCACAGGGCTCTACGAGCAGTACTTC.

This chain joins TRBV3-1 and TRBJ2-1, with a possible D match to TRBD2 (6 bases). Trimming stripped 0 bases from V and 5 bases from J, with 14 bases between. Germline-derived CDR1 and CDR2 are LGHDT and YNNKEL (reference sequence). The CDR3 is made up of 16 amino acids. CDR3 residues: CASSQDLGTYHNEQFF. Written as DNA, the CDR3 is TGTGCCAGCAGCCAAGATCTTGGGACTTATCACAATGAGCAGTTCTTC.

The table lists this clonotype with a few counts. The rearrangement joins TRBV27 to TRBJ2-1; TRBD2 matches at 14 bases. CDR1 and CDR2 from the germline V gene are MNHEY and SMNVEV (reference sequence). The ends lost 6 bases at V and 9 bases at J; junction bases unmatched: 4. CDR3 length: 14 residues. This CDR3 is CASSLGLAGAEQFF. The DNA of the CDR3 is TGTGCCAGCAGCCTGGGACTAGCGGGGGCTGAGCAGTTCTTC.

This clonotype has a count of ten or more. This rearrangement joins TRBV3-1 to TRBJ2-1, with 11 bases lining up with TRBD2. Per the germline V gene, CDR1 is LGHDT and CDR2 is YNNKEL (reference sequence). The CDR3 sequence is 14 residues long. V lost 4 bases, J lost 7 bases, and 3 bases stayed unmatched. CDR3 region: CASSRSGGGNEQFF. CDR3 coding DNA: TGTGCCAGCAGCCGTAGCGGGGGGGGAAATGAGCAGTTCTTC.

This rearrangement joins TRBV10-3 to TRBJ1-5; no reliable D call. The CDR3 totals 17 residues. Trimming left V 0 bases short and J 0 bases short, with 12 bases between. Germline CDR1 reads ENHRY; CDR2 reads SYGVKD. CDR3 DNA sequence: TGTGCCATCAGTGAGTCGGGGTCCGGTTATAGCAATCAGCCCCAGCATTTT. Translation gives CAISESGSGYSNQPQHF.

The sample holds one count of this clonotype. A much larger clone differs by one base, so this may be a read error. The CDR3 sequence is CASRLPAYNEQFF. The CDR3 DNA sequence: TGTGCCAGCAGACTTCCAGCCTACAATGAGCAGTTCTTC. The chain combines TRBV11-2 with TRBJ2-1; D is undetermined. The CDR3 covers 13 residues. The germline V gene encodes CDR1 SGHAT and CDR2 FQNNGV. V lost 6 bases and J 2 bases, leaving 8 bases between the germline ends.

Notes on this clonotype: One base away lies a much larger clone, so this may be a sequencing read error. The chain uses TRBV5-1 and TRBJ1-1; the D gene is possibly TRBD1 (5 bases). The CDR3 runs 14 residues. The V end lost 4 bases, the J end lost 4 bases, and 14 bases lay between the germline ends. Germline loops: CDR1 SGHRS, CDR2 YFSETQ. CDR3 sequence (DNA): TGCGCCAGCAGCCCATCGACAGTAGCCACTGAAGCTTTCTTT. This sequence encodes CASSPSTVATEAFF.

Points on this clonotype: A single base separates this from a much larger clone, so it may be a read error. J is TRBJ2-7 and V is TRBV20-1, with TRBD1 as a possible D gene (5 bases). CDR1 and CDR2 from the germline V gene are DFQATT and SNEGSKA (reference sequence). The CDR3 extends over 13 amino acids. The CDR3 DNA reads TGCAGTGCTAGGCCAGGGCTCTCCTACGAGCAGTGCTTC. This translates into CSARPGLSYEQCF.

This clonotype was seen many times. The chain links TRBV7-2 to TRBJ2-7; D ambiguous. Between the trimmed V and J ends, which lost 1 base and 3 bases, there was a span of 16 bases. Germline lookup yields CDR1 SGHTA and CDR2 FQGNSA. This CDR3 contains 16 residues. In DNA form, the CDR3 reads TGTGCCAGCAGCTTAGGCCCGGACCGACCCCACTACGAGCAGTACTTC. Translation: CASSLGPDRPHYEQYF.

There are a few counts of this clonotype. This sequence joins TRBV5-6 and TRBJ2-3; D might be TRBD1 (6 bases). The V and J ends lost 6 bases and 4 bases respectively, with 21 bases between them. This CDR3 is built from 16 residues. The germline V gene has CDR1 SGHDT and CDR2 YYEEEE. The CDR3 loop reads CASMGAAQKDPDTQYF. CDR3 in DNA: TGTGCCAGCATGGGGGCAGCCCAAAAAGACCCAGATACGCAGTATTTT.

This clonotype has just a few counts. Possible read error: a much larger clone is one base away. V is TRBV3-1 and J is TRBJ2-5; 8 bases fit TRBD2. The J segment lost 7 bases and the V segment lost 1 base, leaving 8 bases of the junction unmatched. CDR1 is LGHDT and CDR2 is YNNKEL in the germline V gene (reference sequence). CDR3 length: 15 residues. The CDR3 reads CASSQGGPAGGTQYF. DNA of the CDR3: TGTGCCAGCAGCCAAGGAGGCCCTGCGGGAGGGACCCAGTACTTC.

This rearrangement joins TRBV3-1 to TRBJ1-5; a possible D gene is TRBD1 (5 bases). The CDR3 totals 13 residues. CDR1 is LGHDT and CDR2 is YNNKEL in the germline V gene (reference sequence). The V end was cut by 4 bases, the J end by 4 bases, with 8 bases between. CDR3 protein: CASSRGGNQPQHF. The CDR3, as DNA: TGTGCCAGCAGCCGGGGGGGGAATCAGCCCCAGCATTTT.

This clonotype was detected ten times or more. The chain has TRBV12-3 or TRBV12-4 and TRBJ1-5; D gene unclear. The CDR3 sequence is 13 residues long. Trimming took off 3 bases at V and 11 bases at J, with 14 bases between the two ends. CDR3 loop: CASSFQGPPTQHF. CDR3 sequence (DNA): TGTGCCAGCAGTTTTCAAGGACCCCCCACCCAGCATTTT.

The sample holds many counts of this clonotype. In DNA, the CDR3 is TGCAGTGCTAGTTGGGACTCCGGGACTATAGAGACCCAGTACTTC. The encoded protein is CSASWDSGTIETQYF. This chain joins TRBV20-1 and TRBJ2-5; the match to TRBD2 covers 7 bases. Germline-derived CDR1 and CDR2 are DFQATT and SNEGSKA (reference sequence). V was clipped by 3 bases and J by 4 bases; unmatched bases: 11. The CDR3 totals 15 residues.

This clonotype has ten or more counts. The V and J genes are TRBV30 and TRBJ1-2; weak D call: TRBD1 (5 bases). CDR1 GTSNPN and CDR2 SVGIG come from the germline V gene (reference sequence). CDR3 length equals 13 residues. Between the trimmed V and J ends, which lost 4 bases and 5 bases, there was a span of 14 bases. The CDR3 loop is CAWTQGRGYGYTF. DNA of the CDR3: TGTGCCTGGACCCAGGGAAGAGGGTATGGCTACACCTTC.

This clonotype was picked up a small number of times. The chain links TRBV20-1 to TRBJ1-2; tentatively, D is TRBD1 (5 bases). V lost 3 bases, J lost 2 bases, and 16 bases lay in between. The CDR3 is 15 amino acids. Germline V CDR1 and CDR2: DFQATT, SNEGSKA (reference sequence). The CDR3 is CSASLRIQGNYGYTF. As DNA, the CDR3 is TGCAGTGCTAGTCTTAGGATCCAGGGAAACTATGGCTACACCTTC.